Sequencing of this T cell receptor (beta chain) was carried out in a study of beta chain features in type 1 diabetes. A single heparinised blood sample, averaging roughly 100 mL, was obtained per donor. Purities in excess of 95% were seen in all sorted populations. Germline V gene lookup returns CDR1 SGHDT and CDR2 YYEEEE. Trimming took 0 bases from V and 5 from J, leaving 8 bases between them. The CDR3 has 13 residues. This clone has only a few counts. What it binds is not known. Expressed TCRB transcripts were sequenced because the entire RNA isolate underwent reverse transcription. This table comes from immunoSEQ multiplex PCR, and its TCRdb copy is limited to in-frame clones, with some not included. The sample consists of more than 120,000 clones, more than 9% of them appearing once. General study points: For patients, the naive, central memory and Treg TCRB repertoires appeared more alike than for healthy donors.

The sample comprised naive CD4+ T cells from blood. The sequence came from a man between 18 and 35 years old in good health. This chain joins TRBV5-6 and TRBJ1-2; D is ambiguous. CDR3 in amino acids: CASSLDRSYGYTF. The DNA of the CDR3 is TGTGCCAGCAGCTTGGACAGATCTTATGGCTACACCTTC.